A selection of T cell receptor beta chains follows, all from one sample in a study of Ad26.COV2.S vaccination and SARS-CoV-2 variants. Profiling relied on immunoSEQ multiplex PCR, and the TCRdb table lists in-frame clones only, not all of them. The data show about 680,000 clones, more than 70% seen once. The starting material was peripheral blood, obtained in a trial of Ad26.COV2.S vaccine versus placebo. These receptors all come from a person aged 18-65 years who received the Ad26.COV2.S COVID-19 vaccine or a placebo. CDR3s include the opening cysteine and the closing phenylalanine or tryptophan. A D gene is named only where the DNA matches it firmly. Expanded clones are given a class, and other clones once, few, many or no size at all.

CDR3: CASSSTGFGADTQYF
DNA: TGTGCCAGCAGCTCGACAGGGTTTGGAGCAGATACGCAGTATTTT
J: TRBJ2-3
size: NA
V: TRBV7-9
length: 15
D: TRBD1

CDR3: CATSRAPGEAFF
DNA: TGTGCCACCAGCAGAGCCCCGGGGGAAGCTTTCTTT
J: TRBJ1-1
size: few
V: TRBV15
length: 12
D: NA

CDR3: CASSRGRGGEKLFF
DNA: TGTGCCAGCTCAAGAGGCAGGGGAGGTGAAAAACTGTTTTTT
J: TRBJ1-4
size: NA
V: TRBV18
length: 14
D: NA

CDR3: CASSVGQYEQYF
DNA: TGTGCCAGCAGCGTTGGACAGTACGAGCAGTACTTC
J: TRBJ2-7
size: NA
V: TRBV11-2
length: 12
D: NA

CDR3: CASSPTMLGANTEAFF
DNA: TGTGCCAGCAGCCCCACAATGTTGGGCGCGAACACTGAAGCTTTCTTT
J: TRBJ1-1
size: NA
V: TRBV9
length: 16
D: NA

CDR3: CASSSDWNTEAFF
DNA: TGTGCCAGCAGCTCGGACTGGAACACTGAAGCTTTCTTT
J: TRBJ1-1
size: few
V: TRBV7-9
length: 13
D: NA

CDR3: CATLVAGGFYNEQFF
DNA: TGTGCCACCCTTGTAGCAGGGGGCTTCTACAATGAGCAGTTCTTC
J: TRBJ2-1
size: NA
V: TRBV10-3
length: 15
D: TRBD1

CDR3: CAISAPDRESTDTQYF
DNA: TGTGCCATCAGTGCCCCTGACAGGGAAAGCACAGATACGCAGTATTTT
J: TRBJ2-3
size: NA
V: TRBV10-3
length: 16
D: TRBD1

CDR3: CASSQEQSTDTQYF
DNA: TGTGCCAGCAGCCAAGAACAGAGCACAGATACGCAGTATTTT
J: TRBJ2-3
size: NA
V: TRBV4-2
length: 14
D: NA

CDR3: CASSSQSHYGYTF
DNA: TGTGCCAGCAGTTCTCAGAGTCACTATGGCTACACCTTC
J: TRBJ1-2
size: NA
V: TRBV27
length: 13
D: NA